This T cell receptor (beta chain) was retrieved from a study of blood T cell repertoires in COVID-19. Across the study: Sources were T cells, B-cell-depleted T cells, or PBMCs; the material itself was cDNA or gDNA.

The V end was cut by 6 bases, the J end by 7 bases, with 19 bases between. The V gene's germline CDR1 is MNHEY and CDR2 SVGAGI. CDR3 size: 15 residues. Here immunoSEQ multiplex PCR was the method, and the copy in TCRdb shows in-frame clones only, minus some. The data contain about 130,000 clones, about four fifths of them singletons. Patients of the Seattle cohort, enrolled during active infection, were followed longitudinally. The chain joins TRBV6-5 to TRBJ1-5, with TRBD1 as a possible D gene (6 bases). The origin of this receptor is a woman in her 70s with COVID-19, enrolled during active disease. Sequencing was done on a sample of peripheral blood. CDR3 coding DNA: TGTGCCAGCAGAAACACAGGGACCCTGGGGCAGCCCCAGCATTTT. This codes for CASRNTGTLGQPQHF.